The 19 T cell receptor beta chains below all came from one sample that was sequenced in a study of cytotoxic CD8 clonotypes in ibrutinib-treated CLL. Data came from immunoSEQ multiplex PCR; TCRdb stores just in-frame clones and leaves some out. The sample includes approximately 100,000 clones, about 78% of them seen just once. The sample consisted of PBMCs, taken after 12 months of ibrutinib treatment. Receptors were obtained from a human donor with chronic lymphocytic leukemia.

This clone was recorded a few times. This rearrangement joins TRBV28 to TRBJ2-7, with D possibly being TRBD1 (6 bases). This CDR3 has 17 residues. Germline V gene data show CDR1 as MDHEN and CDR2 as SYDVKM. V dropped 5 bases and J dropped 0 bases, with 20 bases sitting between them. The CDR3 region is CASSPRTAYLGSYEQYF. The CDR3 DNA follows: TGTGCCAGCAGTCCAAGGACAGCATATTTGGGCTCCTACGAGCAGTACTTC.

The V and J genes are TRBV19 and TRBJ2-5; 7 bases align to TRBD2. Germline assignment: CDR1 LNHDA and CDR2 SQIVND (reference sequence). This CDR3 is 15 amino acids long. V gave up 9 bases and J gave up 2 bases; unmatched junction bases: 12. This CDR3 is CASQEGRGVQETQYF. In DNA form, the CDR3 reads TGTGCCAGCCAGGAGGGCCGGGGGGTTCAAGAGACCCAGTACTTC.

The chain combines TRBV25-1 with TRBJ2-2; D perhaps matches TRBD2 (7 bases). The V gene lost 6 bases and the J gene lost 6 bases, with 20 bases spanning the gap. CDR1 is MGHDK, CDR2 SYGVNS, per germline. The length of the CDR3 is 16 residues. For the CDR3, the DNA is TGTGCCAGCAGCCTCGAGGTCGGGGGGCTGTCCGGGGAGCTGTTTTTT. Protein product: CASSLEVGGLSGELFF.

J is TRBJ2-7 and V is TRBV6-1; TRBD1 might be the D (6 bases). The CDR3 covers 14 residues. From germline, CDR1 is MNHNS and CDR2 SASEGT. The V and J ends lost 0 bases and 3 bases respectively, with 9 bases between them. CDR3 in DNA: TGTGCCAGCAGTGAAGCCCCAGGGGTCTACGAGCAGTACTTC. Translating it yields CASSEAPGVYEQYF.

V and J are TRBV27 and TRBJ2-3, with a weak D call TRBD2 (6 bases). V lost 6 bases to trimming and J lost 2 bases, with 18 bases between them. Germline loops: CDR1 MNHEY, CDR2 SMNVEV (reference sequence). CDR3 size: 16 residues. This CDR3 is CASSRRGGDVTDTQYF. DNA of the CDR3: TGTGCCAGCAGCCGACGGGGAGGCGATGTCACAGATACGCAGTATTTT.

This CDR3 reads CASSLGTGQSPLHF. DNA for the CDR3: TGTGCCAGCAGCCTGGGGACAGGGCAGTCACCCCTCCACTTT. The J gene is TRBJ1-6, the V gene TRBV11-2, with 9 nucleotides matching TRBD1. V dropped 5 bases and J dropped 10; count of bases not matched to a gene: 6. Germline V gene data show CDR1 as SGHAT and CDR2 as FQNNGV. The CDR3 sequence is 14 residues long. The variable domain in full, with the rest retrieved from reference TRBV11-2 and TRBJ1-6, is EAGVAQSPRYKIIEKRQSVAFWCNPISGHATLYWYQQILGQGPKLLIQFQNNGVVDDSQLPKDRFSAERLKGVDSTLKIQPAKLEDSAVYLCASSLGTGQSPLHFGNGTRLTVT.

The genes are TRBV4-1 and TRBJ2-5; 7 bases are shared with TRBD2. This CDR3 contains 17 residues. Germline lookup yields CDR1 MGHRA and CDR2 YSYEKL. Trimming at V came to 0 bases and at J to 9 bases, leaving 16 bases not matched to a gene. The CDR3 protein is CASSQEGPAGPASSQYF. The CDR3 DNA reads as TGCGCCAGCAGCCAAGAGGGTCCAGCGGGGCCAGCGAGTTCCCAGTACTTC.

This sequence joins TRBV29-1 and TRBJ2-7; 8 bases are shared with TRBD1. The CDR3 totals 13 residues. CDR1 and CDR2 from the germline V gene are SQVTM and ANQGSEA. V gave up 3 bases and J gave up 6 bases; unmatched junction bases: 7. This CDR3 is CSVDLDRGREQYF. CDR3 bases: TGCAGCGTTGACCTAGACAGGGGTCGCGAGCAGTACTTC.

The gene calls are TRBV10-2 and TRBJ1-2; TRBD1 might be the D (6 bases). V was pared by 2 bases and J by 6 bases, with 10 bases between. The CDR3 has 13 amino acids. Germline V gene data show CDR1 as WSHSY and CDR2 as SAAADI. CDR3 in amino acids: CASSETGGHGYTF. For the CDR3, the DNA is TGCGCCAGCAGTGAGACGGGGGGCCATGGCTACACCTTC.

The chain recombines TRBV7-9 with TRBJ1-2; tentative D call: TRBD1 (6 bases). V was pared by 4 bases and J by 7 bases, with 22 bases between. The CDR3 is 16 amino acids. In germline, CDR1 is SEHNR, CDR2 FQNEAQ (reference sequence). CDR3 sequence: CASSSSWGRKAIGYTF. The CDR3 DNA is TGTGCCAGCAGCTCCTCGTGGGGGCGCAAAGCGATTGGCTACACCTTC. The whole variable domain, remainder taken from reference TRBV7-9 and TRBJ1-2, is DTGVSQNPRHKITKRGQNVTFRCDPISEHNRLYWYRQTLGQGPEFLTYFQNEAQLEKSRLLSDRFSAERPKGSFSTLEIQRTEQGDSAMYLCASSSSWGRKAIGYTFGSGTRLTVV.

J is TRBJ2-7 and V is TRBV2, with 7 bases matching TRBD1. The CDR3 loop spans 12 amino acids. Germline-derived CDR1 and CDR2 are SNHLY and FYNNEI. V shed 6 bases and J 3 bases; nucleotides not matched to a gene: 2. DNA of the CDR3: TGTGCCAGCAGGGACAGGATCTACGAGCAGTACTTC. Translation gives CASRDRIYEQYF. The entire variable domain, with the rest obtained from reference TRBV2 and TRBJ2-7, is as follows: EPEVTQTPSHQVTQMGQEVILRCVPISNHLYFYWYRQILGQKVEFLVSFYNNEISEKSEIFDDQFSVERPDGSNFTLKIRSTKLEDSAMYFCASRDRIYEQYFGPGTRLTVT.

The table lists this clone with a few counts. V usage is TRBV30 and J usage is TRBJ1-2, with D maybe TRBD1 (6 bases). This CDR3 has 12 amino acids. The V and J ends lost 4 bases and 4 bases respectively, with 10 bases between them. The germline CDR1 and CDR2 sequences are GTSNPN and SVGIG (reference sequence). The CDR3 DNA is TGTGCCTGGACCGGGACAAGCTATGGCTACACCTTC. Translated: CAWTGTSYGYTF. The full variable domain, its missing parts supplied by reference TRBV30 and TRBJ1-2, is SQTIHQWPATLVQPVGSPLSLECTVEGTSNPNLYWYRQAAGRGLQLLFYSVGIGQISSEVPQNLSASRPQDRQFILSSKKLLLSDSGFYLCAWTGTSYGYTFGSGTRLTVV.

The CDR3 protein is CASSSTVLQETQYF. The CDR3 coding sequence is TGTGCCAGCAGTTCGACAGTTCTTCAAGAGACCCAGTACTTC. The gene calls are TRBV6-6 and TRBJ2-5, with TRBD1 as a possible D gene (5 bases). V lost 4 bases, J lost 2 bases, and 11 bases lay in between. The CDR3 extends over 14 amino acids. Germline V gene sequence: CDR1 MNHNY, CDR2 SVGAGI (reference sequence).

V is TRBV25-1 and J is TRBJ1-2; TRBD1 might be the D (5 bases). Trimming shortened V by 6 bases and J by 8 bases, and 10 bases separated the two germline ends. This CDR3 is 11 amino acids long. Looked up from germline, CDR1 is MGHDK and CDR2 is SYGVNS. The CDR3 is CASSRVGGYTF. The DNA of the CDR3 is TGTGCCAGCAGCAGGGTAGGCGGCTACACCTTC.

V and J are TRBV30 and TRBJ1-5, with D unclear. This CDR3 has 14 amino acids. CDR1 GTSNPN and CDR2 SVGIG come from the germline V gene (reference sequence). Trimming pared 0 bases from V and 6 bases from J, leaving 12 bases between. CDR3 nucleotides: TGTGCCTGGAGTGTACACGGGGTGGGTCAGCCCCAGCATTTT. Amino acids: CAWSVHGVGQPQHF.

CDR3 in amino acids: CASSLARGDEQYF. The DNA for the CDR3 is TGCGCCAGCAGCTTGGCCCGTGGAGACGAGCAGTACTTC. V and J are TRBV5-1 and TRBJ2-7, with no clear D. The V and J ends lost 0 bases and 5 bases respectively, with 9 bases between them. Germline loops: CDR1 SGHRS, CDR2 YFSETQ. The length of the CDR3 is 13 residues.

The chain carries TRBV19 and TRBJ2-7; the match to TRBD1 covers 8 bases. CDR3 size: 15 residues. The J segment lost 4 bases and the V segment lost 5 bases, leaving 10 bases of the junction unmatched. Per the germline V gene, CDR1 is LNHDA and CDR2 is SQIVND (reference sequence). CDR3 sequence: CASSQPGQVGYEQYF. In nucleotides, the CDR3 is TGTGCCAGTAGTCAACCGGGACAGGTGGGGTACGAGCAGTACTTC.

The chain is built from TRBV30 and TRBJ2-1, with 7 bases that match TRBD2. This CDR3 region has 14 residues. Trimming removed 3 bases from V and 3 bases from J; junction bases left unmatched: 5. Germline CDR1 GTSNPN, CDR2 SVGIG (reference sequence). DNA of the CDR3: TGTGCCTGGAGAGAGGAGCGGGGCTACAATGAGCAGTTCTTC. This translates into CAWREERGYNEQFF. The variable domain in full, completed from reference TRBV30 and TRBJ2-1, reads SQTIHQWPATLVQPVGSPLSLECTVEGTSNPNLYWYRQAAGRGLQLLFYSVGIGQISSEVPQNLSASRPQDRQFILSSKKLLLSDSGFYLCAWREERGYNEQFFGPGTRLTVL.

The chain recombines TRBV10-2 with TRBJ2-7, with 7 bases aligning to TRBD1. The CDR3 covers 16 residues. The germline V gene encodes CDR1 WSHSY and CDR2 SAAADI. The trim removed 7 bases at V and 3 bases at J, leaving 15 bases unmatched. The CDR3 loop is CASTSTRQGVSYEQYF. CDR3 coding DNA: TGCGCCAGCACCTCAACTCGTCAGGGGGTTAGCTACGAGCAGTACTTC.